This TCR beta chain emerged from a study of memory B cells and T cells in multiple sclerosis. General study points: Clone-set sizes differed between compartments, so shared clonotype counts needed normalization.

Sequenced by immunoSEQ multiplex PCR; TCRdb stores in-frame clones only, minus some. The table shows about 42,000 clones, with 82% occurring only once. Concerning this clone itself: Its antigen is currently unknown.

After stimulus-free culture, autoproliferating CFSE-dim and non-proliferating CFSE-high T cells were sequenced separately. Cultures began with 45 million to 60 million CFSE-labeled PBMCs, unstimulated for 6 to 7 days, with replicate wells pooled. Without exogenous stimuli, approximately 0.48 uM CFSE-labeled PBMCs were cultured serum-free. The CDR3 runs 14 residues. The germline CDR1 and CDR2 sequences are MGHRA and YSYEKL. The V gene lost 1 base and the J gene lost 5 bases, with 10 bases spanning the gap. The origin of this receptor is a human donor with multiple sclerosis. The chain is built from TRBV4-1 and TRBJ2-3; D possibly corresponds to TRBD2 (6 bases). The sample comprised PBMCs from blood kept in culture. CDR3 protein: CASSQGGDLDTQYF. In DNA form, the CDR3 reads TGCGCCAGCAGCCAAGGGGGGGATTTAGATACGCAGTATTTT.